This T cell receptor (beta chain) emerged from a study of memory CD4+ T cells and cytomegalovirus serostatus. A note on this clone: What it binds is unknown.

Generated by immunoSEQ multiplex PCR, the TCRdb table keeps only in-frame clones and is missing some. The sample yields about 61,000 clones, 80% to 85% seen once. V was trimmed by 5 bases and J by 1 base, leaving 17 bases between them. CDR3 size: 16 residues. CDR1 is SGHRS and CDR2 is YFSETQ in the germline V gene. Single viable CD3+CD4+CD8-CD45RO+ cells were sorted as the memory CD4+ T cells. CMV serostatus came from serum IgG against pp150, pp28, p38, p52. After thawing, CD4+ T cells were positively selected. Study-wide results and limits: Each of roughly 65 CMV-associated TCRbeta sequences occurred in one to five individuals.

Sequences were obtained from memory CD4+ T cells from blood. This chain connects TRBV5-1 to TRBJ2-3; tentatively, D is TRBD1 or TRBD2 (5 bases each). The sequence derives from an adult in good health and CMV-seronegative. For the CDR3, the DNA is TGCGCCAGCAGTTACGACGGGGCCTGGGGCACAGATACGCAGTATTTT. It yields the protein CASSYDGAWGTDTQYF.